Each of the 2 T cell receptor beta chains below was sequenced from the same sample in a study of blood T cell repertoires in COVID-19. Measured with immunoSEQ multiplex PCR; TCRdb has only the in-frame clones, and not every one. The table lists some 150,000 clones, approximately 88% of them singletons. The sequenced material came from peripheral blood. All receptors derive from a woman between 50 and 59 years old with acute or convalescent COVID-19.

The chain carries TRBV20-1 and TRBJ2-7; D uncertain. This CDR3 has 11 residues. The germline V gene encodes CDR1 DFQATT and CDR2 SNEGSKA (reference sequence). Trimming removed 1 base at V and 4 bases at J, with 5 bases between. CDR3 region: CSARVHYEQYF. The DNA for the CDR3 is TGCAGTGCTAGAGTACATTACGAGCAGTACTTC.

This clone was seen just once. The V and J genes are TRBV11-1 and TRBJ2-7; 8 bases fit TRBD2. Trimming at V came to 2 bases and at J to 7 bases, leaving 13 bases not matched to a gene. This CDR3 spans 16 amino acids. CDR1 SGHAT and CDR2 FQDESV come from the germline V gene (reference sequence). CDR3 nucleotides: TGTGCCAGCAGCTTAAACCCATCCGGGAGGGCGGGTGAGCAGTACTTC. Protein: CASSLNPSGRAGEQYF. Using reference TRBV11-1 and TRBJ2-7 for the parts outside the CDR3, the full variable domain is EAEVAQSPRYKITEKSQAVAFWCDPISGHATLYWYRQILGQGPELLVQFQDESVVDDSQLPKDRFSAERLKGVDSTLKIQPAELGDSAMYLCASSLNPSGRAGEQYFGPGTRLTVT.